This record covers a single TCR beta chain. The V gene lost 1 base and the J gene lost 1 base, with 10 bases spanning the gap. This CDR3 is built from 16 residues. Germline CDR1 SEHNR, CDR2 FQNEAQ (reference sequence). The sample originates from a study of blood T cell repertoires in COVID-19. The repertoire was sequenced with immunoSEQ multiplex PCR; TCRdb's copy has only in-frame clones and lacks some. The sample lists a few hundred thousand clones; more than 70% were seen once. The sample consisted of peripheral blood. The sequence was obtained from a woman aged 45 to 65 who had recovered from COVID-19. The rearrangement joins TRBV7-9 to TRBJ2-2; D is unclear. The CDR3 protein is CASSLVWAGNTGELFF. The DNA for the CDR3 is TGTGCCAGCAGCTTAGTTTGGGCAGGGAACACCGGGGAGCTGTTTTTT.